A single sample is the source of the 16 T cell receptor beta chains below, sequenced in a study of cytomegalovirus exposure and HLA in healthy donors. The PCR was carried out with 60 Vbeta primers and 13 Jbeta primers. The assay was immunoSEQ multiplex PCR, and TCRdb's table has in-frame clones only and misses some. The sample holds around 170,000 clones; roughly 80% are singletons and the top ten take around 1.4%. Sequenced: PBMCs. The receptors originated from a girl aged 10 to 17 in good health and CMV-seropositive.

The chain combines TRBV13 with TRBJ2-3; 14 nucleotides align to TRBD2. This CDR3 contains 16 residues. V trimming: 5 bases; J trimming: 10 bases; junction bases outside the gene matches: 11. Per the germline V gene, CDR1 is PRHDT and CDR2 is FYEKMQ (reference sequence). CDR3 sequence: CASSLLGLAGGGAQYF. CDR3 nucleotide sequence: TGTGCCAGCAGCCTCCTAGGACTAGCGGGAGGCGGGGCGCAGTATTTT.

This chain joins TRBV11-2 and TRBJ1-4; maybe TRBD1 (5 bases). V was shortened by 5 bases and J by 1 base, with 17 bases between the two germline ends. The CDR3 contains 17 residues. The V gene's germline CDR1 is SGHAT and CDR2 FQNNGV. The CDR3 sequence is CASSRRGGTGTNEKLFF. The CDR3 nucleotides are TGTGCCAGCAGCCGGCGGGGGGGGACTGGAACTAATGAAAAACTGTTTTTT.

This chain uses TRBV28 with TRBJ1-1, with 7 nucleotides matching TRBD1. The CDR3 runs 14 residues. Looked up from germline, CDR1 is MDHEN and CDR2 is SYDVKM. J was trimmed by 3 bases and V by 7 bases; bases with no gene match: 8. CDR3 nucleotide sequence: TGTGCCAGCACCGTACAGGGGCGATACACTGAAGCTTTCTTT. Residues: CASTVQGRYTEAFF.

J is TRBJ2-1 and V is TRBV30; 7 positions match TRBD1. In germline, CDR1 is GTSNPN, CDR2 SVGIG (reference sequence). Trimming cost V 0 bases and J 7 bases; bases outside gene matches: 9. The CDR3 is made up of 15 amino acids. The CDR3 DNA sequence: TGTGCCTGGAGTGTTCCGAGGGGGCGTAGGAATGAGCAGTTCTTC. Its translation: CAWSVPRGRRNEQFF.

V gene TRBV5-1 combines with J gene TRBJ1-1; TRBD1 matches at 11 bases. Germline CDR1 and CDR2: SGHRS and YFSETQ. This CDR3 spans 15 amino acids. V gave up 0 bases and J gave up 7 bases; unmatched junction bases: 5. This chain's CDR3 is CASSLGTGGWFEAFF. In DNA form, the CDR3 reads TGCGCCAGCAGCTTGGGGACAGGGGGCTGGTTTGAAGCTTTCTTT.

This chain uses TRBV7-8 with TRBJ1-2, with D possibly matching TRBD1 (5 bases). Germline CDR1 reads SGHVS; CDR2 reads FQNEAQ. V was shortened by 5 bases and J by 6 bases, with 19 bases between the two germline ends. The CDR3 is made up of 15 amino acids. The CDR3 loop reads CASSPYSPRAHGYTF. CDR3 coding DNA: TGTGCCAGCAGCCCCTACAGCCCCAGGGCTCATGGCTACACCTTC.

Points on this clone: As the CDR3 is not closed by the conserved phenylalanine or tryptophan, this likely results from a read error. The DNA is left out, because the CDR3 cannot be placed on it with certainty; the CDR3 is given as TCRdb lists it. This rearrangement joins TRBV6-5 to TRBJ1-2; the DNA was not compared with TRBD1, the D call given in the table. The CDR3 is 13 amino acids in total, end residues counted. CDR1 is MNHEY and CDR2 is SVGAGI in the germline V gene. The chain's CDR3 is CASSYSGTGSFWI.

This clone was observed once. CDR3: CASRIGETQYF. In DNA form, the CDR3 reads TGCGCCAGCAGGATCGGGGAGACCCAGTACTTC. The chain employs TRBV5-1 and TRBJ2-5; the D is unclear. The length of the CDR3 is 11 residues. CDR1 and CDR2 (germline): SGHRS, YFSETQ. V gave up 5 bases and J gave up 5 bases, with 7 bases separating them.

V is TRBV10-1 and J is TRBJ2-2; 8 bases are shared with TRBD2. The CDR3 has 14 residues. V lost 5 bases to trimming and J lost 4 bases; unmatched junction nucleotides: 3. Germline values: CDR1 WNHNN, CDR2 SYGVQD (reference sequence). The chain's CDR3 is CASSSSGFTGELFF. Written as DNA, the CDR3 is TGCGCCAGCAGTTCTAGCGGGTTCACCGGGGAGCTGTTTTTT.

The CDR3 loop is CASTTTGSYGYTF. The CDR3 DNA is TGTGCCAGCACTACGACAGGGAGCTATGGCTACACCTTC. The chain is built from TRBV2 and TRBJ1-2; 7 nucleotides align to TRBD1. Germline CDR1 and CDR2: SNHLY and FYNNEI. V shed 7 bases, J shed 4 bases, and the junction held 6 bases outside the gene matches. This CDR3 contains 13 residues.

The sample holds one count of this clone. J is TRBJ1-1 and V is TRBV27, with D unclear. Trimming removed 5 bases from V and 3 bases from J, with 10 bases in between. The CDR3 is made up of 13 amino acids. Germline CDR1 reads MNHEY; CDR2 reads SMNVEV (reference sequence). The CDR3, as DNA: TGTGCCAGCAGTATCAGGTATGACACTGAAGCTTTCTTT. Its protein is CASSIRYDTEAFF.

This rearrangement joins TRBV19 to TRBJ2-2, with 11 bases matching TRBD1. The CDR3 consists of 14 residues. Germline lookup yields CDR1 LNHDA and CDR2 SQIVND (reference sequence). J gave up 2 bases and V 8 bases, and 1 base lay outside the gene matches. The CDR3 protein is CASRTGGNTGELFF. CDR3 nucleotides: TGTGCCAGTCGGACAGGGGGCAACACCGGGGAGCTGTTTTTT.

The CDR3 region is CASGLVVVRARTEAFF. In DNA, the CDR3 is TGTGCTAGTGGTTTGGTAGTCGTGAGGGCGCGCACTGAAGCTTTCTTT. The chain recombines TRBV12-5 with TRBJ1-1; D is undetermined. Germline CDR1 is LGHNT and CDR2 is FRNRAP. Trimming took off 0 bases at V and 4 bases at J, with 15 bases between the two ends. This CDR3 has 16 residues.

A note on this clone: The junction shows a germline mismatch at one end, possibly a read error. The gene calls are TRBV7-9 and TRBJ2-1; no clear D gene. The CDR3 covers 12 residues. Germline CDR1 is SEHNR and CDR2 is FQNEAQ (reference sequence). DNA for the CDR3: TGTTCCAGCAGCTTTAGCAGCTACGAGCAGTTCTTC. Amino acid sequence: CSSSFSSYEQFF.

This clone was found once. J is TRBJ2-5 and V is TRBV27, with 11 nucleotides matching TRBD2. Germline lookup yields CDR1 MNHEY and CDR2 SMNVEV (reference sequence). CDR3 length: 15 amino acids. V was clipped by 6 bases and J by 6 bases; unmatched bases: 9. The CDR3 reads CASRQTSGDQKTQYF. The CDR3 coding sequence is TGTGCCAGCAGACAGACTAGCGGGGATCAGAAGACCCAGTACTTC.

The rearrangement links TRBV7-2 to TRBJ2-5; D perhaps matches TRBD1 (5 bases). This CDR3 spans 15 amino acids. In germline, CDR1 is SGHTA, CDR2 FQGNSA. V lost 1 base, J lost 5 bases, and 14 bases lay in between. CDR3 in amino acids: CASSLGGPRVETQYF. The CDR3 DNA reads TGTGCCAGCAGCTTAGGGGGCCCTCGGGTGGAGACCCAGTACTTC. Based on the CDR3 plus reference TRBV7-2 and TRBJ2-5, the full variable domain is GAGVSQSPSNKVTEKGKDVELRCDPISGHTALYWYRQSLGQGLEFLIYFQGNSAPDKSGLPSDRFSAERTGGSVSTLTIQRTQQEDSAVYLCASSLGGPRVETQYFGPGTRLLVL.